This is a list of T cell receptor beta chains from one sample in a study of blood T cell repertoires in COVID-19. The repertoire was sequenced with immunoSEQ multiplex PCR; TCRdb's copy has only in-frame clones and lacks some. Of about 180,000 clones listed, around 88% are singletons. Sequenced: peripheral blood. These receptors all stem from a woman aged 25 to 45 with acute or convalescent COVID-19. Each CDR3 is given without its conserved first and last residue.

cdr3_aa: ASSIDNPGGIQY; v_call: TRBV19
cdr3_aa: SALEYEQY; v_call: TRBV20-1
cdr3_aa: ASSYPLGGAHEQY; v_call: TRBV6-2/TRBV6-3
cdr3_aa: ASSLSSGVQHEQY; v_call: TRBV11-3
cdr3_aa: ASSAGTSGSSYNEQF; v_call: TRBV9
cdr3_aa: ASSEGLGVADTEAF; v_call: TRBV6-1
cdr3_aa: ASSEGRPGLLSYEQY; v_call: TRBV2
cdr3_aa: ASSTTGGFSTEAF; v_call: TRBV6-5
cdr3_aa: ASSLLTGANYGYT; v_call: TRBV5-1
cdr3_aa: ASSLLGSGYYEQY; v_call: TRBV7-9